One sample yielded the 2 T cell receptor beta chains listed below, sequenced in a study of blood T cell repertoires in COVID-19. Sequenced by immunoSEQ multiplex PCR; TCRdb stores in-frame clones only, minus some. The data hold some 250,000 clones, with approximately 84% observed a single time. The material sequenced was PBMCs or T cells enriched from blood (not recorded which). The receptor set was obtained from a man between 35 and 55 years old who had recovered from COVID-19.

J is TRBJ2-7 and V is TRBV7-6; D possibly corresponds to TRBD1 (5 bases). CDR1 SGHVS and CDR2 FNYEAQ come from the germline V gene. The germline V and J ends were trimmed by 0 bases and 6 bases, with 12 bases remaining between them. The length of the CDR3 is 14 residues. CDR3 DNA sequence: TGTGCCAGCAGCTTAGCGGGTAGGGGTGGCGAGCAGTACTTC. Amino acids: CASSLAGRGGEQYF.

In DNA, the CDR3 is TGTGCCAGCAGTCGGACTAGCGGGGGCTACAATGAGCAGTTCTTC. Its protein product is CASSRTSGGYNEQFF. The chain uses TRBV6-4 and TRBJ2-1, with 13 bases aligning to TRBD2. CDR1 and CDR2 (germline): MRHNA, SNTAGT. CDR3 length equals 15 residues. V shed 5 bases and J 3 bases; nucleotides not matched to a gene: 1.